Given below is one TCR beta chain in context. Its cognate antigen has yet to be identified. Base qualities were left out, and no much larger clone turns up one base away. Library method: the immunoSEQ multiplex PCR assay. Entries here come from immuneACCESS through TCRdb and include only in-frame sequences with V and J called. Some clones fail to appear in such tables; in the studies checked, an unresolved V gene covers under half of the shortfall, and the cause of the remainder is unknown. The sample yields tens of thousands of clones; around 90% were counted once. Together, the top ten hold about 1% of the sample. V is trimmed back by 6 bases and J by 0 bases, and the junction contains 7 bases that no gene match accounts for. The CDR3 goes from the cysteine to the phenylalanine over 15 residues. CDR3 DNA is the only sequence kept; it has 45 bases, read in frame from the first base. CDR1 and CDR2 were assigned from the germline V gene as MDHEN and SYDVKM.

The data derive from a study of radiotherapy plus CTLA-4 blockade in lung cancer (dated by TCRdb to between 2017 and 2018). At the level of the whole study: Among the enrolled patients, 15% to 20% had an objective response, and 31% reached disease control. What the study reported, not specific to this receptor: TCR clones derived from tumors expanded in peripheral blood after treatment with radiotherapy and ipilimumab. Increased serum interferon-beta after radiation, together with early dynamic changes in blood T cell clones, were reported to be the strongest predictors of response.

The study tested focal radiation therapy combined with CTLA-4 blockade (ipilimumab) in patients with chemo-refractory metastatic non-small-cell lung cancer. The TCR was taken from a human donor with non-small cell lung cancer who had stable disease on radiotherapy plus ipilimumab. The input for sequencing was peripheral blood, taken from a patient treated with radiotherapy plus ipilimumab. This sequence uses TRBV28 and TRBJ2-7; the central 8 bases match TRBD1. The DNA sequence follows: TGTGCCAGCAGCCCAGGGGGCCAGCTCTCCTACGAGCAGTACTTC. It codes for CASSPGGQLSYEQYF.